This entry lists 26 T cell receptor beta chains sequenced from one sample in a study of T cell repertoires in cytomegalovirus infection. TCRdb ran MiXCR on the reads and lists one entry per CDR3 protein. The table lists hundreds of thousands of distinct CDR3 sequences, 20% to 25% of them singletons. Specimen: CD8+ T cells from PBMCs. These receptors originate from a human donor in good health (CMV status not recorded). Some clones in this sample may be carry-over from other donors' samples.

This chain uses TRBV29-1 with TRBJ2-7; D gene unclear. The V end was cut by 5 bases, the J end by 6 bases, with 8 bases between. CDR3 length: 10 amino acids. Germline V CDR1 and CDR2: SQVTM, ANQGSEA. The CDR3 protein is CSVSDGEQYF. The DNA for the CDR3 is TGCAGCGTTTCTGACGGCGAGCAGTACTTC.

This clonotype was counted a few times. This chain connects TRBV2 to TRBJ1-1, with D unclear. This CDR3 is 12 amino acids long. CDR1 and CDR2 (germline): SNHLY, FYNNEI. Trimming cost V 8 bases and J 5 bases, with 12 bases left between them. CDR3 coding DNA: TGTGCCAGCCGGGTTGGGTCTACTGAAGCTTTCTTT. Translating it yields CASRVGSTEAFF.

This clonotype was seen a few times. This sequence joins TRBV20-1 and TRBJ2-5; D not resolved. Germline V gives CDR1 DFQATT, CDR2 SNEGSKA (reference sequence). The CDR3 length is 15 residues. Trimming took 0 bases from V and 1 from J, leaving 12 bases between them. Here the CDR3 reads CSARDHAAPQETQYF. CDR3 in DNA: TGCAGTGCTAGAGATCATGCAGCGCCCCAAGAGACCCAGTACTTC.

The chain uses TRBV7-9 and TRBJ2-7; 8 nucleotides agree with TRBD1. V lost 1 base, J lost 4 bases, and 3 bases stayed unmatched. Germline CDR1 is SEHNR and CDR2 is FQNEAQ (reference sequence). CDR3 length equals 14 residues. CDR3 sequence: CASSLEQGDYEQYF. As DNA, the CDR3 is TGTGCCAGCAGCTTAGAACAGGGGGATTACGAGCAGTACTTC.

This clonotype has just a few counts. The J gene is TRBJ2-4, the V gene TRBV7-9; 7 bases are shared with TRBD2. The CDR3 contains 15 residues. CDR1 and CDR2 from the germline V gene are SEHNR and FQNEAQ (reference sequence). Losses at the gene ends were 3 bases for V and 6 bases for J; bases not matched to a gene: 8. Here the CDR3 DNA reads TGTGCCAGCAGCTTCCCCACACGGGGGGTAAACATTCAGTACTTC. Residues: CASSFPTRGVNIQYF.

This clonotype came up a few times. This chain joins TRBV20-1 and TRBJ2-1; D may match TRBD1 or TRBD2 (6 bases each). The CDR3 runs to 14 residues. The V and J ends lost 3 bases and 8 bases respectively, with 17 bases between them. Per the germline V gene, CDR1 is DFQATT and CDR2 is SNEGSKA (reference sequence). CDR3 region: CSASIRGLGDEQFF. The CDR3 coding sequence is TGCAGTGCTAGCATCCGGGGGCTCGGCGATGAGCAGTTCTTC.

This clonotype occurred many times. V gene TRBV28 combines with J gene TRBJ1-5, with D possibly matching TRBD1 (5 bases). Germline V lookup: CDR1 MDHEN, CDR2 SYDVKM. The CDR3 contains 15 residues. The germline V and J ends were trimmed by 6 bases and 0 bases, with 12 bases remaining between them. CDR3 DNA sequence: TGTGCCAGCAGCTTAGGGACGTATAGCAATCAGCCCCAGCATTTT. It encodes CASSLGTYSNQPQHF.

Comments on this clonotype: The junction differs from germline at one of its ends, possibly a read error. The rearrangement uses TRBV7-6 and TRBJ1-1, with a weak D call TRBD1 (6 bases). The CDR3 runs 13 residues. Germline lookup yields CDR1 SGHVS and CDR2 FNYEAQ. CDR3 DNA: TGTGCCGGCAGGGGACCGATGAACACTGAAGCTTTCTTT. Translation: CAGRGPMNTEAFF.

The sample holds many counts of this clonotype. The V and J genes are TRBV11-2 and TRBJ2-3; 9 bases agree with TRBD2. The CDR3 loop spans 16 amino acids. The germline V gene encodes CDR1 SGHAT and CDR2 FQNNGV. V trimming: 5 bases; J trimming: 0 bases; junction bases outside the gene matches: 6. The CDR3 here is CASSPYSGGSTDTQYF. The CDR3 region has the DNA TGTGCCAGCAGCCCCTACAGCGGGGGGAGCACAGATACGCAGTATTTT.

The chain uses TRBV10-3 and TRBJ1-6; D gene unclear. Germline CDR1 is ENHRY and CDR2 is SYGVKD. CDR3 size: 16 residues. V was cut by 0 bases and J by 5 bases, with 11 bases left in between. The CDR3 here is CAISESRGLDNSPLHF. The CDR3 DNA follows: TGTGCCATCAGTGAGTCACGGGGATTGGATAATTCACCCCTCCACTTT.

The CDR3 sequence: CASSLGGPKNEQFF. Written as DNA, the CDR3 is TGTGCCAGCAGCCTGGGGGGCCCGAAGAATGAGCAGTTCTTC. This sequence joins TRBV6-2 or TRBV6-3 and TRBJ2-1, with D perhaps being TRBD1 or TRBD2 (6 bases each). V gave up 6 bases and J gave up 7 bases, with 16 bases separating them. Per germline, CDR1 MNHEY and CDR2 SVGEGT. The CDR3 extends over 14 amino acids.

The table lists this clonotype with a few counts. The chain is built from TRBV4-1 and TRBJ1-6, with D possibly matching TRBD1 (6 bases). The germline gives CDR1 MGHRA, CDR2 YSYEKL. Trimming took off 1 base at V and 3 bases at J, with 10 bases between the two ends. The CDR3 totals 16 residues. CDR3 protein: CASSQAWTDYNSPLHF. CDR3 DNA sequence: TGCGCCAGCAGCCAAGCCTGGACAGACTATAATTCACCCCTCCACTTT.

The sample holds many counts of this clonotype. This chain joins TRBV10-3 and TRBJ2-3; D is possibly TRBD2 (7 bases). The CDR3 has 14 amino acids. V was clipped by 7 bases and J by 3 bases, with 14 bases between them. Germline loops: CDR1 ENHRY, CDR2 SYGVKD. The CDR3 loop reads CAINAEGGTDTQYF. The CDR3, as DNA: TGTGCCATCAACGCCGAGGGGGGGACAGATACGCAGTATTTT.

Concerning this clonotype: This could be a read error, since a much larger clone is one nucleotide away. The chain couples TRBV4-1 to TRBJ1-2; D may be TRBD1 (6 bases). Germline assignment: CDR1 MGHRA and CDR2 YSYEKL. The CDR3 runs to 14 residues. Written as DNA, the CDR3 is TGCGCCAGCGGCCAAGATCGACAGGTTTATGGCTACACCTTC. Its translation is CASGQDRQVYGYTF.

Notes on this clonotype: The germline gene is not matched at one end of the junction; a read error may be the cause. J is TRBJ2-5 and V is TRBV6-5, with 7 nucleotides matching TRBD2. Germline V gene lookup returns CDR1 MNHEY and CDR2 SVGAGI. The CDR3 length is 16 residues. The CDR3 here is CASSYDAASGEETQHF. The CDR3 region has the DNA TGTGCCAGCAGTTACGATGCGGCTAGCGGAGAAGAGACCCAGCACTTC.

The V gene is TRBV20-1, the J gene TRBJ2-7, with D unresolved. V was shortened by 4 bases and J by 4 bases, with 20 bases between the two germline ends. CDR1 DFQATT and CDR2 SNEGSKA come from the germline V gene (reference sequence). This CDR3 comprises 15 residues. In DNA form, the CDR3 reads TGCAGTGCTACCGACGTCAGGCAACTTTTTTACGAGCAGTACGTC. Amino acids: CSATDVRQLFYEQYV.

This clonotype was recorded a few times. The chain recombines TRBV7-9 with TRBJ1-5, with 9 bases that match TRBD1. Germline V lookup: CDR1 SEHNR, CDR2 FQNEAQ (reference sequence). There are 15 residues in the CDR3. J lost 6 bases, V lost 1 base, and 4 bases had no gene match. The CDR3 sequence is CASSLGRQGGQPQHF. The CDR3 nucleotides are TGTGCCAGCAGCTTAGGCCGACAGGGGGGTCAGCCCCAGCATTTT.

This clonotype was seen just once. CDR3 region: CSVPQGFGYTF. In DNA, the CDR3 is TGCAGCGTTCCTCAGGGGTTTGGCTACACCTTC. The chain links TRBV29-1 to TRBJ1-2; a possible D gene is TRBD1 (6 bases). V dropped 5 bases and J dropped 7 bases, with 11 bases sitting between them. The CDR3 sequence is 11 residues long. Looked up from germline, CDR1 is SQVTM and CDR2 is ANQGSEA.

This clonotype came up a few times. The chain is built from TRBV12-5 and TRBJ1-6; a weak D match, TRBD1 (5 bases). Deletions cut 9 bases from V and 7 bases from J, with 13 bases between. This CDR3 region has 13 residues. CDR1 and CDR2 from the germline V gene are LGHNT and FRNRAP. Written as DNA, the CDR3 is TGTGCTAGCATGGGGGGAATCAATTCACCCCTCCACTTT. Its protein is CASMGGINSPLHF.

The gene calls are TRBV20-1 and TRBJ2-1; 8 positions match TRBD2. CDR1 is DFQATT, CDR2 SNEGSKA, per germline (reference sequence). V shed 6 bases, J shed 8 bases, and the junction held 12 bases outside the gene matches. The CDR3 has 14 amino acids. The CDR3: CSAPTGTSGYEQFF. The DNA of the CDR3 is TGCAGTGCCCCAACCGGGACTAGTGGGTATGAGCAGTTCTTC.

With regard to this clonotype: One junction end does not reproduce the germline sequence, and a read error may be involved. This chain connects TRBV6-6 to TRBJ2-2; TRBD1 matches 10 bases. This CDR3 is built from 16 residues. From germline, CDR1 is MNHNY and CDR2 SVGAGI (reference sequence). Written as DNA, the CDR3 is TGTGTCAGCAGTACCCGACAGGGGGCTCGGACCGGGGAGCTGTTTTTT. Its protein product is CVSSTRQGARTGELFF.

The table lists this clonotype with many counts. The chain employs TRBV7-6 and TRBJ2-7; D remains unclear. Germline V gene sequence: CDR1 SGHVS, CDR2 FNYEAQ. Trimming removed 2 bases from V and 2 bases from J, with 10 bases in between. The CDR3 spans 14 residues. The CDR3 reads CASSLLLGPYEQYV. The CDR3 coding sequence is TGTGCCAGCAGCTTATTATTAGGTCCCTACGAGCAGTACGTC.

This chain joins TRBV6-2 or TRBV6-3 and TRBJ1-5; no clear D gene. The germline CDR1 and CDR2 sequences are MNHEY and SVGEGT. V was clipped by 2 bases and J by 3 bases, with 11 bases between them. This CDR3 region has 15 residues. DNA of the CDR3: TGTGCCAGCAGTTACGAGGGTTTGGTCAATCAGCCCCAGCATTTT. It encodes CASSYEGLVNQPQHF.

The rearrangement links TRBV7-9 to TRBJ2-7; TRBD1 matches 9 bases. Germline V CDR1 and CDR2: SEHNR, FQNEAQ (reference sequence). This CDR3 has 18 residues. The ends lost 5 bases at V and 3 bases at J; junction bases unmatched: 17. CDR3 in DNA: TGTGCCAGCAGCGGGAACCGAGGAACCGGACAGGGGTTCTACGAGCAGTACTTC. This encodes CASSGNRGTGQGFYEQYF.

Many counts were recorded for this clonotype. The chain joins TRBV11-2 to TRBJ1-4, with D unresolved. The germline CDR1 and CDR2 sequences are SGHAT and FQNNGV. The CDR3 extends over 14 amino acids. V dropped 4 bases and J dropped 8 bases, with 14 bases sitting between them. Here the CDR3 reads CASSYDGLEEKLFF. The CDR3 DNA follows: TGTGCCAGCAGCTACGACGGGTTGGAGGAAAAACTGTTTTTT.

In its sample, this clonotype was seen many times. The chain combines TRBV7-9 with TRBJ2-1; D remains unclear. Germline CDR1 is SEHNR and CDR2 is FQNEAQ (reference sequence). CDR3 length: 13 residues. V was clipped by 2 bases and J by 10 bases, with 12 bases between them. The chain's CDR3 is CASSLTPKWEQFF. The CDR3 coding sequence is TGTGCCAGCAGCTTAACCCCCAAGTGGGAGCAGTTCTTC.